The rows below give T cell receptor beta chains drawn from one sample of a study of CD8 T cells in Susac syndrome. Each CDR3 protein gets one entry after TCRdb re-called the immunoSEQ multiplex PCR reads with MiXCR. The sample shows about 290,000 distinct CDR3 sequences, about 89% of them seen only once. Sample: CD8+ T cells from PBMCs. Receptors originate from a human donor with multiple sclerosis. CDR3s include the opening cysteine and the closing phenylalanine or tryptophan. Fields, in order: V gene, J gene, CDR3 length, clone size, D gene, CDR3 protein, CDR3 DNA. D genes are given only for firm matches. Rows may omit the clone size; those that give it use once, few, many or a size class.

v_gene: TRBV10-3; j_gene: TRBJ2-3; len: 14; abundance: -; d_gene: -; CDR3aa: CAISDVDYTDTQYF; CDR3nt: TGTGCCATCAGTGATGTGGATTACACAGATACGCAGTATTTT
v_gene: TRBV15; j_gene: TRBJ2-2; len: 16; abundance: -; d_gene: TRBD2; CDR3aa: CATSRHAGTSGGELFF; CDR3nt: TGTGCCACCAGCAGACATGCCGGGACTAGCGGCGGGGAGCTGTTTTTT
v_gene: TRBV6-6; j_gene: TRBJ1-1; len: 13; abundance: -; d_gene: -; CDR3aa: CASSYKGNTEAFF; CDR3nt: TGTGCCAGCAGTTACAAGGGGAACACTGAAGCTTTCTTT
v_gene: TRBV29-1; j_gene: TRBJ1-2; len: 12; abundance: -; d_gene: -; CDR3aa: CSVEVGLYGYTF; CDR3nt: TGCAGCGTTGAAGTGGGCCTTTATGGCTACACCTTC
v_gene: TRBV27; j_gene: TRBJ2-7; len: 17; abundance: few; d_gene: -; CDR3aa: CASSLSLGSPSLYEQYF; CDR3nt: TGTGCCAGCAGTTTATCTTTGGGCAGCCCGAGCCTCTACGAGCAGTACTTC
v_gene: TRBV27; j_gene: TRBJ2-3; len: 16; abundance: once; d_gene: -; CDR3aa: CASSLIGLLSTDTQYF; CDR3nt: TGTGCCAGCAGTTTAATCGGACTGTTGAGCACAGATACGCAGTATTTT
v_gene: TRBV7-9; j_gene: TRBJ2-3; len: 15; abundance: few; d_gene: TRBD1; CDR3aa: CASSSGTGDTDTQYF; CDR3nt: TGTGCCAGCAGCTCCGGGACAGGGGACACAGATACGCAGTATTTT
v_gene: TRBV13; j_gene: TRBJ1-1; len: 13; abundance: -; d_gene: -; CDR3aa: CASSSLRGVEAFF; CDR3nt: TGTGCCAGCAGCTCACTCCGGGGGGTCGAAGCTTTCTTT
v_gene: TRBV6-5; j_gene: TRBJ2-1; len: 17; abundance: -; d_gene: -; CDR3aa: CASSYSMSGASYNEQFF; CDR3nt: TGTGCCAGCAGTTACTCGATGTCAGGGGCATCCTACAATGAGCAGTTCTTC
v_gene: TRBV5-1; j_gene: TRBJ1-1; len: 14; abundance: -; d_gene: -; CDR3aa: CASSLDAGNTEAFF; CDR3nt: TGCGCCAGCAGCTTGGATGCAGGGAACACTGAAGCTTTCTTT
v_gene: TRBV7-3; j_gene: TRBJ1-1; len: 14; abundance: -; d_gene: -; CDR3aa: CASSATPSHRDAFF; CDR3nt: TGTGCCAGCAGCGCCACGCCGTCGCACAGGGACGCTTTCTTT
v_gene: TRBV5-1; j_gene: TRBJ1-1; len: 18; abundance: -; d_gene: -; CDR3aa: CASSAGTRGVTKSTEAFF; CDR3nt: TGCGCCAGCAGCGCAGGGACGCGAGGGGTAACCAAAAGCACTGAAGCTTTCTTT
v_gene: TRBV6-2/TRBV6-3; j_gene: TRBJ2-1; len: 12; abundance: -; d_gene: -; CDR3aa: CASSYPPVEQFF; CDR3nt: TGTGCCAGCAGTTACCCCCCGGTCGAGCAGTTCTTC
v_gene: TRBV19; j_gene: TRBJ2-7; len: 15; abundance: -; d_gene: TRBD1; CDR3aa: CASSIGTGKVYEQYF; CDR3nt: TGTGCCAGTAGTATCGGGACAGGGAAGGTCTACGAGCAGTACTTC
v_gene: TRBV24-1; j_gene: TRBJ1-5; len: 13; abundance: -; d_gene: -; CDR3aa: CATRGGPNQPQHF; CDR3nt: TGTGCCACCAGGGGGGGGCCAAATCAGCCCCAGCATTTT
v_gene: TRBV19; j_gene: TRBJ2-7; len: 13; abundance: -; d_gene: -; CDR3aa: CASSTGAQYEQYF; CDR3nt: TGTGCCAGTAGCACCGGGGCCCAGTACGAGCAGTACTTC
v_gene: TRBV20-1; j_gene: TRBJ2-1; len: 9; abundance: -; d_gene: -; CDR3aa: CSARARMLF; CDR3nt: TGCAGTGCTCGCGCTCGGATGCTCTTC
v_gene: TRBV5-6; j_gene: TRBJ2-5; len: 13; abundance: -; d_gene: -; CDR3aa: CASSIGGQETQYF; CDR3nt: TGTGCCAGCTCTATAGGGGGTCAAGAGACCCAGTACTTC
v_gene: TRBV20-1; j_gene: TRBJ2-5; len: 17; abundance: -; d_gene: TRBD2; CDR3aa: CSARLSGEREARETQYF; CDR3nt: TGCAGTGCTAGACTTTCAGGCGAGCGGGAGGCCCGAGAGACCCAGTACTTC
v_gene: TRBV27; j_gene: TRBJ2-7; len: 14; abundance: -; d_gene: TRBD1; CDR3aa: CASSIRDRGPEQYF; CDR3nt: TGTGCCAGCAGTATCCGGGACAGGGGCCCCGAGCAGTACTTC
v_gene: TRBV20-1; j_gene: TRBJ2-5; len: 14; abundance: -; d_gene: TRBD2; CDR3aa: CSAREPGLVETQYF; CDR3nt: TGCAGTGCTAGAGAACCGGGACTAGTCGAGACCCAGTACTTC
v_gene: TRBV28; j_gene: TRBJ2-1; len: 16; abundance: -; d_gene: TRBD1; CDR3aa: CASSFRQGGRYNEQFF; CDR3nt: TGTGCCAGCAGTTTCCGACAGGGGGGGAGATACAATGAGCAGTTCTTC
v_gene: TRBV24-1; j_gene: TRBJ1-5; len: 14; abundance: once; d_gene: TRBD1; CDR3aa: CATSGNRGDQPQHF; CDR3nt: TGTGCCACCAGTGGAAACAGGGGCGATCAGCCCCAGCATTTT
v_gene: TRBV20-1; j_gene: TRBJ2-1; len: 15; abundance: -; d_gene: TRBD2; CDR3aa: CSARELAGTYNEQFF; CDR3nt: TGCAGTGCTAGAGAACTAGCGGGCACATACAATGAGCAGTTCTTC
v_gene: TRBV5-1; j_gene: TRBJ1-1; len: 15; abundance: -; d_gene: TRBD1; CDR3aa: CASSLAGTGYTEAFF; CDR3nt: TGCGCCAGCAGCTTGGCCGGGACAGGGTACACTGAAGCTTTCTTT
v_gene: TRBV4-2; j_gene: TRBJ2-7; len: 15; abundance: -; d_gene: TRBD1; CDR3aa: CASSLWTGGAYEQYF; CDR3nt: TGTGCCAGCAGCCTATGGACAGGGGGAGCCTACGAGCAGTACTTC
v_gene: TRBV5-1; j_gene: TRBJ1-1; len: 14; abundance: once; d_gene: -; CDR3aa: CASSLATPNTEAFF; CDR3nt: TGCGCCAGCAGCTTGGCCACACCTAACACTGAAGCTTTCTTT
v_gene: TRBV11-2; j_gene: TRBJ2-3; len: 13; abundance: -; d_gene: -; CDR3aa: CASNGLPPDTQYF; CDR3nt: TGTGCCAGCAACGGACTGCCCCCAGATACGCAGTATTTT
v_gene: TRBV7-9; j_gene: TRBJ1-5; len: 13; abundance: few; d_gene: TRBD1; CDR3aa: CASSLDRGQPQHF; CDR3nt: TGTGCCAGCAGTTTGGACAGGGGGCAGCCCCAGCATTTT
v_gene: TRBV20-1; j_gene: TRBJ2-1; len: 15; abundance: -; d_gene: -; CDR3aa: CGGAGGVTLGNEQFF; CDR3nt: TGCGGGGGAGCTGGAGGGGTAACTCTCGGGAATGAGCAGTTCTTC
v_gene: TRBV6-2/TRBV6-3; j_gene: TRBJ2-7; len: 17; abundance: once; d_gene: TRBD2; CDR3aa: CASSSGTRRCGAYEQYF; CDR3nt: TGTGCCAGCAGTTCCGGGACTAGGCGATGCGGAGCCTACGAGCAGTACTTC
v_gene: TRBV28; j_gene: TRBJ2-1; len: 16; abundance: -; d_gene: TRBD2; CDR3aa: CASSPLAGVFYNEQFF; CDR3nt: TGTGCCAGCAGTCCGTTAGCGGGAGTATTCTACAATGAGCAGTTCTTC
v_gene: TRBV7-8; j_gene: TRBJ1-3; len: 13; abundance: few; d_gene: TRBD1; CDR3aa: CASSQDRANTIYF; CDR3nt: TGTGCCAGCAGCCAGGACAGGGCTAACACCATATATTTT
v_gene: TRBV28; j_gene: TRBJ2-3; len: 16; abundance: -; d_gene: TRBD1; CDR3aa: CASSPRWGQGTDTQYF; CDR3nt: TGTGCCAGCAGCCCTAGGTGGGGACAGGGCACAGATACGCAGTATTTT
v_gene: TRBV6-1; j_gene: TRBJ1-5; len: 13; abundance: once; d_gene: -; CDR3aa: CASSELRGQPQHF; CDR3nt: TGTGCCAGCAGTGAGTTGAGGGGTCAGCCCCAGCATTTT
v_gene: TRBV5-1; j_gene: TRBJ2-2; len: 15; abundance: -; d_gene: -; CDR3aa: CATGREQGDTGELFF; CDR3nt: TGCGCCACCGGAAGGGAACAGGGAGACACCGGGGAGCTGTTTTTT
v_gene: TRBV30; j_gene: TRBJ2-7; len: 15; abundance: -; d_gene: TRBD1; CDR3aa: CAWSSDRTPSYERYF; CDR3nt: TGTGCCTGGAGTTCGGACAGGACTCCTTCCTACGAGCGGTACTTC
v_gene: TRBV2; j_gene: TRBJ2-7; len: 15; abundance: -; d_gene: -; CDR3aa: CASGLRQVSSYEQYF; CDR3nt: TGTGCCAGCGGACTTCGACAGGTTTCCTCCTACGAGCAGTACTTC
v_gene: TRBV6-1; j_gene: TRBJ2-3; len: 21; abundance: -; d_gene: TRBD1; CDR3aa: CASSQRPGQNPAPSSTDTQYF; CDR3nt: TGTGCCAGCAGTCAGAGACCGGGACAGAATCCCGCCCCTTCTAGCACAGATACGCAGTATTTT
v_gene: TRBV6-2/TRBV6-3; j_gene: TRBJ2-4; len: 11; abundance: -; d_gene: -; CDR3aa: CASSRGNIQYF; CDR3nt: TGTGCCAGCAGTCGGGGAAACATTCAGTACTTC
v_gene: TRBV7-9; j_gene: TRBJ2-1; len: 12; abundance: -; d_gene: -; CDR3aa: CASSIQGGEQFF; CDR3nt: TGTGCCAGCAGCATACAAGGGGGTGAGCAGTTCTTC
v_gene: TRBV28; j_gene: TRBJ1-5; len: 14; abundance: -; d_gene: -; CDR3aa: CASSLGAGHQPQHF; CDR3nt: TGTGCCAGCAGTTTAGGGGCGGGCCATCAGCCCCAGCATTTT
v_gene: TRBV4-3; j_gene: TRBJ2-6; len: 18; abundance: -; d_gene: -; CDR3aa: CANTPGPPSGPGANVLTF; CDR3nt: TGCGCCAACACCCCGGGCCCCCCAAGTGGTCCTGGGGCCAACGTCCTGACTTTC
v_gene: TRBV2; j_gene: TRBJ2-3; len: 14; abundance: -; d_gene: -; CDR3aa: CASDRGMTTDTQYF; CDR3nt: TGTGCCAGCGATCGGGGGATGACCACAGATACGCAGTATTTT
v_gene: TRBV27; j_gene: TRBJ2-7; len: 17; abundance: -; d_gene: TRBD2; CDR3aa: CASSSRTSGGTVHEQYF; CDR3nt: TGTGCCAGCAGTTCTCGGACTAGCGGGGGGACCGTCCACGAGCAGTACTTC
v_gene: TRBV7-9; j_gene: TRBJ2-1; len: 13; abundance: -; d_gene: -; CDR3aa: CASSLDLDNEQFF; CDR3nt: TGTGCCAGCAGCTTAGACTTAGACAATGAGCAGTTCTTC
v_gene: TRBV27; j_gene: TRBJ1-1; len: 17; abundance: -; d_gene: TRBD1; CDR3aa: CASSLMGTGEGRTEAFF; CDR3nt: TGTGCCAGCAGTTTAATGGGGACAGGCGAGGGGAGGACTGAAGCTTTCTTT
v_gene: TRBV12-3/TRBV12-4; j_gene: TRBJ2-2; len: 13; abundance: -; d_gene: -; CDR3aa: CASSFGFTGELFF; CDR3nt: TGTGCCAGCAGTTTCGGGTTCACCGGGGAGCTGTTTTTT
v_gene: TRBV14; j_gene: TRBJ2-7; len: 15; abundance: -; d_gene: TRBD1; CDR3aa: CASSLPNRGFYEQYF; CDR3nt: TGTGCCAGCAGCCTTCCTAACAGGGGGTTTTACGAGCAGTACTTC
v_gene: TRBV5-1; j_gene: TRBJ1-1; len: 16; abundance: -; d_gene: -; CDR3aa: CASSQHPGQLNTEAFF; CDR3nt: TGCGCCAGCAGCCAGCACCCCGGACAGTTAAACACTGAAGCTTTCTTT
v_gene: TRBV4-2; j_gene: TRBJ1-2; len: 14; abundance: -; d_gene: -; CDR3aa: CASSQEVGIYGYTF; CDR3nt: TGTGCCAGCAGCCAAGAGGTTGGGATCTATGGCTACACCTTC
v_gene: TRBV20-1; j_gene: TRBJ2-3; len: 14; abundance: -; d_gene: -; CDR3aa: CSASWTAGTDTQYF; CDR3nt: TGCAGTGCTAGTTGGACGGCGGGAACAGATACGCAGTATTTT